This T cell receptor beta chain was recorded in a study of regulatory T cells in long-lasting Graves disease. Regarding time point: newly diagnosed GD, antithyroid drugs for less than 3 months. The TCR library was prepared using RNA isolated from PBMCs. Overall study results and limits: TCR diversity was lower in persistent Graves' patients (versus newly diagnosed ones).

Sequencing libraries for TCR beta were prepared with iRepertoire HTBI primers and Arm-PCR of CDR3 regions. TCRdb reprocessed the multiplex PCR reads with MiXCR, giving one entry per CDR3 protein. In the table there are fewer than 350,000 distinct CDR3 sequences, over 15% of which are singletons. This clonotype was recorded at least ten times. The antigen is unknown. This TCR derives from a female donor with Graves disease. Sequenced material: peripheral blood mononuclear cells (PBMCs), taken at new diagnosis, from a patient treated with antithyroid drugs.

The DNA for the CDR3 is TGTGCCAGTAGTATAGATCAGGGAGCGAACACTGAAGCTTTCTTT. Protein sequence: CASSIDQGANTEAFF. The rearrangement links TRBV19 to TRBJ1-1; perhaps TRBD1 as D (5 bases). The CDR3 consists of 15 residues. Per germline, CDR1 LNHDA and CDR2 SQIVND (reference sequence). Trimming pared 0 bases from V and 1 base from J, leaving 9 bases between.